The T cell receptor (beta chain) under discussion was sequenced for a study of lymphopenia after photon versus proton radiotherapy. Overall study findings and caveats: Only patients who died were analyzed for survival; proton advantage is unproven. Oligoclonal CD8+ Temra expansion after nadir drove photon patients' diversity drop.

Produced via immunoSEQ multiplex PCR; TCRdb's table is partial and in-frame only. There are approximately 47,000 clones in the sample; 85% occur only once, and about 2% lies in the top ten. This clone was seen just once. Its target is unknown. This CDR3 has 17 residues. The sequences come from peripheral blood, collected from a patient treated with photon-based radiotherapy. The rearrangement joins TRBV7-5 to TRBJ1-6. TRBV7-5 is noted as a pseudogene. This clonotype was obtained from a man aged 35 to 55 with gastric cancer. CDR3 DNA sequence: TGTGCCAGAAGCTCCGTTGCCCTACTAAGGGCGGATTCACCCCTCCACTTT. It yields the protein CARSSVALLRADSPLHF.